The present T cell receptor (beta chain) was sequenced within a study of human T cells and chemical hapten exposure. Study context: 2% DPC was applied to approximately 2 cm by approximately 2 cm of upper inner arm skin for sensitization. Patch tests applied 0.01% DPC to the upper back and were scored after 6 days. Small volume differences among pooled libraries mainly caused per-sample TCR yield variation.

This clonotype was recorded only once. Since a much larger clone is just one base distant, this may be a read error. The V end lost 7 bases, the J end lost 12 bases, and 14 bases lay between the germline ends. The CDR3 extends over 10 amino acids. CDR1 SQVTM and CDR2 ANQGSEA come from the germline V gene. The library tagged individual cDNA molecules with unique molecular identifiers. TCRdb re-analysed the RACE reads in MiXCR, keeping a single row per CDR3 protein. This sample has under 60,000 distinct CDR3 sequences, with approximately 9.5% found just once. Stated time point: pre-sensitization, week 0. The treatment here: therapeutic diphenylcyclopropenone sensitization with weekly scalp DPC. Extraction of total RNA was performed on unfractionated whole blood.

Sequencing was performed on whole blood, taken in connection with sensitization to the hapten diphenylcyclopropenone (DPC). This TCR was sampled from a woman aged 25 to 39 with alopecia areata. Some clones in this sample may be carry-over from other donors' samples. V and J are TRBV29-1 and TRBJ2-3; D is unclear. The CDR3 DNA reads as TGCAGCGGTCCGGGCGTAGCCCAGTATTTT. Encoded protein: CSGPGVAQYF.